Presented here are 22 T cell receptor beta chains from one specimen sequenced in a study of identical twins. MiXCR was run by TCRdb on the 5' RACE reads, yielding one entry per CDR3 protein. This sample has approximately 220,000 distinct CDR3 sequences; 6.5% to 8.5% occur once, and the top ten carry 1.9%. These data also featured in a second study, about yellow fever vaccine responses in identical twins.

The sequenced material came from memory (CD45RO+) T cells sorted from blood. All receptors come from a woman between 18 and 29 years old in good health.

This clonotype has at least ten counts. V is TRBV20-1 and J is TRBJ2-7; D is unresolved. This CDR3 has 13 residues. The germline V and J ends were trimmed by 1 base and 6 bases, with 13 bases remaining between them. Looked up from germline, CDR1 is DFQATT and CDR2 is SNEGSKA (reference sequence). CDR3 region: CSARGETPGEQYF. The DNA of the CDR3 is TGCAGTGCTAGAGGAGAGACTCCGGGCGAGCAGTACTTC.

DNA of the CDR3: TGCGCCAGCAGCTTGGCCCTGGACAGGGTCAATGGCTACACCTTC. Its translation: CASSLALDRVNGYTF. The gene calls are TRBV5-1 and TRBJ1-2; TRBD1 aligns across 8 bases. The CDR3 contains 15 residues. V was clipped by 0 bases and J by 6 bases; unmatched bases: 7. CDR1 SGHRS and CDR2 YFSETQ come from the germline V gene. Full variable domain (outside the CDR3, taken from reference TRBV5-1 and TRBJ1-2): KAGVTQTPRYLIKTRGQQVTLSCSPISGHRSVSWYQQTPGQGLQFLFEYFSETQRNKGNFPGRFSGRQFSNSRSEMNVSTLELGDSALYLCASSLALDRVNGYTFGSGTRLTVV.

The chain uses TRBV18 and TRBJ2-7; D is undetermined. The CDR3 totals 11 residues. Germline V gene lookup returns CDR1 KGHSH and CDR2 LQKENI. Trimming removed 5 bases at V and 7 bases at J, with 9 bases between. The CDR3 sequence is CASSSLLEQYF. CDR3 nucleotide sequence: TGTGCCAGCTCATCGCTACTTGAGCAGTACTTC.

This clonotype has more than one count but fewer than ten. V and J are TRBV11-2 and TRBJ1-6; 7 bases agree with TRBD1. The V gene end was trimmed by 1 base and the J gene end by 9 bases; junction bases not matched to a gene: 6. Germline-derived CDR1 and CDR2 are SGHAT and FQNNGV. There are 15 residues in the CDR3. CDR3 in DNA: TGTGCCAGCAGCTTAGTCACAGGGGCTACTTCACCCCTCCACTTT. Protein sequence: CASSLVTGATSPLHF.

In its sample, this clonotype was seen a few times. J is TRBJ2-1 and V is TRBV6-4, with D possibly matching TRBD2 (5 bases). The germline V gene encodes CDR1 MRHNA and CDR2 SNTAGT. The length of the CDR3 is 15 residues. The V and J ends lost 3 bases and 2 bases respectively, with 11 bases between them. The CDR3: CASSDGSGAYNEQFF. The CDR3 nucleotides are TGTGCCAGCAGTGATGGAAGCGGAGCCTACAATGAGCAGTTCTTC.

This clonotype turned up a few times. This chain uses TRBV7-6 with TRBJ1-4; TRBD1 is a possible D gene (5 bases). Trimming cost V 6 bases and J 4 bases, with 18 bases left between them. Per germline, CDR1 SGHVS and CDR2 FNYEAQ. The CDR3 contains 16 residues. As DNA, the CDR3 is TGTGCCAGCAGTCCCGACAGCGGGGGGGTTAATGAAAAACTGTTTTTT. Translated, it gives CASSPDSGGVNEKLFF.

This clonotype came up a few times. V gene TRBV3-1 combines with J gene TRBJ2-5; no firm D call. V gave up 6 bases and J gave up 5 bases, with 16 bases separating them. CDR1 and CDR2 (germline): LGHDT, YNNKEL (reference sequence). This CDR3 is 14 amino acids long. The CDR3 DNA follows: TGTGCCAGCAGGTTCAATCCCCCCGGGGAGACCCAGTACTTC. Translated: CASRFNPPGETQYF.

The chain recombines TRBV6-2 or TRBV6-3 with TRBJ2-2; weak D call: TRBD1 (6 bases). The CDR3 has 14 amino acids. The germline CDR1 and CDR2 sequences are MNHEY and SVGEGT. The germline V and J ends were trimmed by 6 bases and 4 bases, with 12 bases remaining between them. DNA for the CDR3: TGTGCCAGCAGGCTTGGACAGCCCACCGGGGAGCTGTTTTTT. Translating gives CASRLGQPTGELFF.

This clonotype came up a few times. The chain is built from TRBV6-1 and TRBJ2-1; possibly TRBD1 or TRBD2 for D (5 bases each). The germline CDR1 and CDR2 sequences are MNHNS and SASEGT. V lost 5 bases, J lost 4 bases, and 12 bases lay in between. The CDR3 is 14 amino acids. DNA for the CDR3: TGTGCCAGCAGTCCCGGGACGGAATACAATGAGCAGTTCTTC. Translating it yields CASSPGTEYNEQFF.

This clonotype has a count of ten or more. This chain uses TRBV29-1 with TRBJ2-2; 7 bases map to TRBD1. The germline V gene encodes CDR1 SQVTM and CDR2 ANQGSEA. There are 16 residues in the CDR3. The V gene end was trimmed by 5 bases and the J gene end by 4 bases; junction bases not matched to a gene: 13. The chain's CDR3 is CSVYYLTGSITGELFF. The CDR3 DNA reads TGCAGCGTTTACTATCTGACAGGGAGTATCACCGGGGAGCTGTTTTTT.

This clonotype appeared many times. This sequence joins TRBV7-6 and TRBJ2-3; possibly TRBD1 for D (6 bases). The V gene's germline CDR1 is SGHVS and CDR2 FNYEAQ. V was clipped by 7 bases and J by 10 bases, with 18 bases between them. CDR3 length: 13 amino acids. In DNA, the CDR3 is TGTGCCAGCACCAAAAACCCAGGGGTTGCGCAGTATTTT. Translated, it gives CASTKNPGVAQYF. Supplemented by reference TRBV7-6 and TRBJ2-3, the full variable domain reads GAGVSQSPRYKVTKRGQDVALRCDPISGHVSLYWYRQALGQGPEFLTYFNYEAQQDKSGLPNDRFSAERPEGSISTLTIQRTEQRDSAMYRCASTKNPGVAQYFGPGTRLTVL.

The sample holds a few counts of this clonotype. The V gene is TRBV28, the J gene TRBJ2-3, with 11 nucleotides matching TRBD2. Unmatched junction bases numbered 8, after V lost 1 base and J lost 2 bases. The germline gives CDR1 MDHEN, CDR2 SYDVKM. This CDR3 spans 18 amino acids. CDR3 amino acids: CASSLSDLAGGLTDTQYF. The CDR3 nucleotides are TGTGCCAGCAGTTTATCGGATCTAGCGGGGGGACTCACAGATACGCAGTATTTT.

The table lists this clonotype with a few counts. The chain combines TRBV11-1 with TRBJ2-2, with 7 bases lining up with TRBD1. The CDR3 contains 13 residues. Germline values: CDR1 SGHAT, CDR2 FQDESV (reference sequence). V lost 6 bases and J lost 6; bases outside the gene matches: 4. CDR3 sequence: CASSRQGPGELFF. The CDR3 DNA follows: TGTGCCAGCAGTCGACAGGGCCCCGGGGAGCTGTTTTTT.

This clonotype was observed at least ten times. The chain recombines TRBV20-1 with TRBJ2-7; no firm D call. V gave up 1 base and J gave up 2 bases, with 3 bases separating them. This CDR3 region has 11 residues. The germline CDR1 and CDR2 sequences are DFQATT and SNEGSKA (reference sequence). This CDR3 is CSARVTYEQYF. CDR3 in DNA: TGCAGTGCTAGAGTTACCTACGAGCAGTACTTC.

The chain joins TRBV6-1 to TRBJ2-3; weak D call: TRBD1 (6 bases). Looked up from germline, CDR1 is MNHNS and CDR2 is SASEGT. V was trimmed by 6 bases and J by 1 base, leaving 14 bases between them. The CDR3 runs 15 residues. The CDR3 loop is CASRDGPGGTDTQYF. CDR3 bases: TGTGCCAGCAGGGATGGGCCAGGGGGCACAGATACGCAGTATTTT.

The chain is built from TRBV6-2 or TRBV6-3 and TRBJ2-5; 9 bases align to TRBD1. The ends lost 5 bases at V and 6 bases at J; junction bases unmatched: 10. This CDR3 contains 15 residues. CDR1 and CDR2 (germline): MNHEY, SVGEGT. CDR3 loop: CASSLPGQGRQTQYF. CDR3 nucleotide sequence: TGTGCCAGCAGTCTCCCGGGACAGGGTCGGCAGACCCAGTACTTC.

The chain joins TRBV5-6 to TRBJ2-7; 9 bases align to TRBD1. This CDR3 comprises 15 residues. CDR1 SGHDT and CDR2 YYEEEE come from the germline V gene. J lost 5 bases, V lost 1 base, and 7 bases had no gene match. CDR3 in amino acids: CASSLLGTGSHEQYF. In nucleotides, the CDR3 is TGTGCCAGCAGCTTGCTTGGGACAGGGAGCCACGAGCAGTACTTC.

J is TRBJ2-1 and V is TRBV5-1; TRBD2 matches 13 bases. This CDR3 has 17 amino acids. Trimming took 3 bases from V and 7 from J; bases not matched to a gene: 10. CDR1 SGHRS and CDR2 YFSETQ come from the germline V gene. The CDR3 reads CASSSSTGLAGFNEQFF. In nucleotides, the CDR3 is TGCGCCAGCAGCTCATCGACGGGACTAGCGGGATTTAATGAGCAGTTCTTC.

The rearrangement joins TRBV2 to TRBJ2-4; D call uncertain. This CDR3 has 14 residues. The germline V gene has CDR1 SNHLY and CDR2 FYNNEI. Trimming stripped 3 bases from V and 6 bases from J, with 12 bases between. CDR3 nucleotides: TGTGCCAGCAGTGAGGCCGGGCCTATAAACATTCAGTACTTC. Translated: CASSEAGPINIQYF.

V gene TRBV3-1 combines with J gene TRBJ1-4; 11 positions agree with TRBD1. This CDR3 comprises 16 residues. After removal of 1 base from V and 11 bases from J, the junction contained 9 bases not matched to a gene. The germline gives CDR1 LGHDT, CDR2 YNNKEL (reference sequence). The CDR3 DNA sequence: TGTGCCAGCAGCCAAGGGTCGGGGACAGGGGGGACCAAACTGTTTTTT. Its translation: CASSQGSGTGGTKLFF.

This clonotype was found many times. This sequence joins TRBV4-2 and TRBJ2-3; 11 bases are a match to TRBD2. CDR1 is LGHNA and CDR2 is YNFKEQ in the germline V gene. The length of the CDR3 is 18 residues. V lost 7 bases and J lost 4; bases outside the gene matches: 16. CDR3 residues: CASTLLTSGEAGPDTQYF. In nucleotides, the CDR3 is TGTGCCAGCACCCTACTGACTAGCGGGGAAGCTGGCCCAGATACGCAGTATTTT.

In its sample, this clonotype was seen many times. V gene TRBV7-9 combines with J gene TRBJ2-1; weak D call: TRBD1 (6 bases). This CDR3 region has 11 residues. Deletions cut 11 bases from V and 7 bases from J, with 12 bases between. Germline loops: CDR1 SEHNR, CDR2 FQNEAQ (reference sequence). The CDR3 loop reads CAYGGQNEQFF. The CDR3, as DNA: TGTGCCTACGGCGGACAGAATGAGCAGTTCTTC.